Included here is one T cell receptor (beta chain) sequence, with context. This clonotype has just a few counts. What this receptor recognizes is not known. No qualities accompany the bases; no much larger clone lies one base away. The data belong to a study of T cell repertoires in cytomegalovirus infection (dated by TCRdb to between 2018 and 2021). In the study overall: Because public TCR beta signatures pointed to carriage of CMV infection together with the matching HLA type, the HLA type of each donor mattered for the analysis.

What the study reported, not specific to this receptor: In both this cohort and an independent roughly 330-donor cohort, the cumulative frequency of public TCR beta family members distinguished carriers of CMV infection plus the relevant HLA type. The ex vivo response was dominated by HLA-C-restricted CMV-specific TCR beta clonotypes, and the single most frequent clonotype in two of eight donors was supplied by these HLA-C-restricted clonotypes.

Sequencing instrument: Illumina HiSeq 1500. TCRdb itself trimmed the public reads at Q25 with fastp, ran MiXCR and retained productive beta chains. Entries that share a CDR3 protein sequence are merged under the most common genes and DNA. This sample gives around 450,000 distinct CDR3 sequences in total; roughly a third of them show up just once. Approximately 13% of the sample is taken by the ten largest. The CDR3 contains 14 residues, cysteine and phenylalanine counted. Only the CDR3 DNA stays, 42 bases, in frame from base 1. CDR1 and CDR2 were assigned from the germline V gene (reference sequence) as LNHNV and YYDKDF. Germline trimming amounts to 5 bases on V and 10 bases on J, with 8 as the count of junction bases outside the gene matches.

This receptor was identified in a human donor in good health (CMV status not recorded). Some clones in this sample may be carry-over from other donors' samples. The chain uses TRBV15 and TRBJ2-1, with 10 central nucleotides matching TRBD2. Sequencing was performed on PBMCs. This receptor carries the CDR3 CATSPEVGLAEQFF. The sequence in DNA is TGTGCCACCAGCCCTGAGGTGGGACTAGCGGAGCAGTTCTTC. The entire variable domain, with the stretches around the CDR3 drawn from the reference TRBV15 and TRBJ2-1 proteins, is DAMVIQNPRYQVTQFGKPVTLSCSQTLNHNVMYWYQQKSSQAPKLLFHYYDKDFNNEADTPDNFQSRRPNTSFCFLDIRSPGLGDTAMYLCATSPEVGLAEQFFGPGTRLTVL.